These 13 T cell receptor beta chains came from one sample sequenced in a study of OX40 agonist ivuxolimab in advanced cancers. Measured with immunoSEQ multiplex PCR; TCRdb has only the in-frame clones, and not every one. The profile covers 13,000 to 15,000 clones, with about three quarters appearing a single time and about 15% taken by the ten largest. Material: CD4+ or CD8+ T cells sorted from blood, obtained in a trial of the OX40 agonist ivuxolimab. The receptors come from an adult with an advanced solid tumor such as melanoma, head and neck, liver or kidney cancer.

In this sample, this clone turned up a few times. This CDR3 reads CASSLRLAGDYEQYF. The CDR3 DNA reads TGTGCCAGCAGCTTACGCCTAGCAGGAGACTACGAGCAGTACTTC. The chain uses TRBV13 and TRBJ2-7; D possibly corresponds to TRBD2 (5 bases). This CDR3 has 15 residues. CDR1 and CDR2 (germline): PRHDT, FYEKMQ (reference sequence). The V and J ends lost 2 bases and 3 bases respectively, with 14 bases between them.

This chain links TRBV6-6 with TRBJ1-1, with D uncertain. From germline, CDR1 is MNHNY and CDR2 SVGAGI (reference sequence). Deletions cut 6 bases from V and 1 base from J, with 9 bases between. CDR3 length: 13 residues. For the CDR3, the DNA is TGTGCCAGCAGCTCCAGCACGAACACTGAAGCTTTCTTT. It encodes CASSSSTNTEAFF.

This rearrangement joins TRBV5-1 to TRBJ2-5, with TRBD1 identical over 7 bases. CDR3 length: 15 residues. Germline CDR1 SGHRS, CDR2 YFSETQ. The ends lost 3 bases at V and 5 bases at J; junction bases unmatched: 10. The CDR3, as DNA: TGCGCCAGCAGCTCCGGGACAGCCAATTGGGAGACCCAGTACTTC. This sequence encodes CASSSGTANWETQYF. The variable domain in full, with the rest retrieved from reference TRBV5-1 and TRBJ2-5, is KAGVTQTPRYLIKTRGQQVTLSCSPISGHRSVSWYQQTPGQGLQFLFEYFSETQRNKGNFPGRFSGRQFSNSRSEMNVSTLELGDSALYLCASSSGTANWETQYFGPGTRLLVL.

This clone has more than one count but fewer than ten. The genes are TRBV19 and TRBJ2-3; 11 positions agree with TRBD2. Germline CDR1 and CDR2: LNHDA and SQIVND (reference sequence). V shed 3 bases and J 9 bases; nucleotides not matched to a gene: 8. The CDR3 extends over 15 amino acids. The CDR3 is CASSMRSSGGSTQYF. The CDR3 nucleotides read TGTGCCAGTAGTATGAGGTCTAGCGGGGGGTCCACGCAGTATTTT.

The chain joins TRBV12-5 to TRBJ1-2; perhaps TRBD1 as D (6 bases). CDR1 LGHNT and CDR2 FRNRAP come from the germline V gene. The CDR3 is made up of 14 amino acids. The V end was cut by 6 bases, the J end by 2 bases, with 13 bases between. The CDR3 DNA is TGTGCTAGTGGGGGGGCGGAGAAGAACTATGGCTACACCTTC. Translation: CASGGAEKNYGYTF. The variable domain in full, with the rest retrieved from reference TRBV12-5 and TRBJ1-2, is DARVTQTPRHKVTEMGQEVTMRCQPILGHNTVFWYRQTMMQGLELLAYFRNRAPLDDSGMPKDRFSAEMPDATLATLKIQPSEPRDSAVYFCASGGAEKNYGYTFGSGTRLTVV.

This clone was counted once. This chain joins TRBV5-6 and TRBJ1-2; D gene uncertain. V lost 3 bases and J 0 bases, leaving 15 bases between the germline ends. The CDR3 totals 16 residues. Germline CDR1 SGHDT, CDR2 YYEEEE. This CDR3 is CASSWVSGNTNYGYTF. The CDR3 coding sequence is TGTGCCAGCAGCTGGGTGTCAGGCAATACTAACTATGGCTACACCTTC.

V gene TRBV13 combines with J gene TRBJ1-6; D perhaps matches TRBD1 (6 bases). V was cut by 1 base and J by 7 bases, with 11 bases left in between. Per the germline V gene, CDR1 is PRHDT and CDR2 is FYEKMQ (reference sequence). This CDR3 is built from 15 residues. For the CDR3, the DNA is TGTGCCAGCAGCTTAGAAGTGGGGGGCAATTCACCCCTCCACTTT. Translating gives CASSLEVGGNSPLHF.

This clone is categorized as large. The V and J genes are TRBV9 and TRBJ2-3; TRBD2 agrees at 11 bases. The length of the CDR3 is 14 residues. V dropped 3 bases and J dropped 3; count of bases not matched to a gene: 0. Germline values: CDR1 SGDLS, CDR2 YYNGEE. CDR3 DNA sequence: TGTGCCAGCAGCGCTAGCGGGGGGACAGATACGCAGTATTTT. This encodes CASSASGGTDTQYF. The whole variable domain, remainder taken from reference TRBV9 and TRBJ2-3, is DSGVTQTPKHLITATGQRVTLRCSPRSGDLSVYWYQQSLDQGLQFLIQYYNGEERAKGNILERFSAQQFPDLHSELNLSSLELGDSALYFCASSASGGTDTQYFGPGTRLTVL.

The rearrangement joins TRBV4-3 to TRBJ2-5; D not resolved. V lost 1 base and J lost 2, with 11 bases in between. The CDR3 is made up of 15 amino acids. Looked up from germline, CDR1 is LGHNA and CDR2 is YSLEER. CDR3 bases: TGCGCCAGCAGCCAAGTGATCTCGGATCAAGAGACCCAGTACTTC. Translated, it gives CASSQVISDQETQYF.

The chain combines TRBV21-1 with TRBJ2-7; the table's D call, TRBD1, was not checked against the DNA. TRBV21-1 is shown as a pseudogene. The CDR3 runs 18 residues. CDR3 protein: CASSKQMRDRGASYEQYF. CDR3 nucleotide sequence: TGTGCCAGCAGCAAACAAATGCGGGACAGGGGTGCATCCTACGAGCAGTACTTC.

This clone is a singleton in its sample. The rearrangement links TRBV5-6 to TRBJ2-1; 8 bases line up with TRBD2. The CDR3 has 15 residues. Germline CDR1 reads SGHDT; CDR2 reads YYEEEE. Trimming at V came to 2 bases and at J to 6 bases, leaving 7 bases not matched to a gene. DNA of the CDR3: TGTGCCAGCAGCTTCGGAGCGGGGGAGGGCAATGAGCAGTTCTTC. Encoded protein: CASSFGAGEGNEQFF.

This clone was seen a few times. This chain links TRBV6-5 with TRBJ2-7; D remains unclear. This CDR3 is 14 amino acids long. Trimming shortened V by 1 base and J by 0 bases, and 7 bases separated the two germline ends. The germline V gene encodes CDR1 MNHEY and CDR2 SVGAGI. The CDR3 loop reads CASSYYGSSYEQYF. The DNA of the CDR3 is TGTGCCAGCAGTTACTACGGTAGCTCCTACGAGCAGTACTTC.

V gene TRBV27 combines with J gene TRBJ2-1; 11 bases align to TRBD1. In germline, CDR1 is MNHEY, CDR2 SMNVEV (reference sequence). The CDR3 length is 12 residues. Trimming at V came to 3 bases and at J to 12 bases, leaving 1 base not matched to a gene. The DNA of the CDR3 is TGTGCCAGCAGTTTTGGGACAGGGGGGCAGTTCTTC. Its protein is CASSFGTGGQFF.